The clone carrying this TCR beta chain was seen a handful of times. Its antigen remains unidentified. This entry comes from a study of response to subunit inactivated influenza vaccine. TCRdb called the RT-PCR reads again in MiXCR, with one record for every CDR3 protein. The sample includes around 750,000 distinct CDR3 sequences, 21% seen only once; the top ten take around 9.6%. Points from the study as a whole: It was the authors' suggestion that each seasonal influenza vaccination recruits few new T cells.

Per germline, CDR1 KGHDR and CDR2 SFDVKD. The CDR3 has 15 residues. The J segment lost 1 base and the V segment lost 4 bases, leaving 4 bases of the junction unmatched. The starting material was PBMCs from blood, obtained roughly 5 days after vaccination. The rearrangement uses TRBV24-1 and TRBJ2-3; TRBD1 agrees at 7 bases. This TCR was sampled from a man over 45 who received an inactivated influenza vaccine. CDR3 region: CATSETGTGTDTQYF. CDR3 DNA sequence: TGTGCCACCAGTGAAACCGGGACAGGCACAGATACGCAGTATTTT.